This T cell receptor beta chain was recorded in a study of T cell responses to AZD1222 COVID-19 vaccine. V lost 5 bases and J 0 bases, leaving 19 bases between the germline ends. Germline values: CDR1 LNHDA, CDR2 SQIVND (reference sequence). CDR3 length equals 17 residues. Assay: immunoSEQ multiplex PCR; the TCRdb copy retains only in-frame clones and omits some. In the table there are over 85,000 clones, almost 85% of which are singletons. The V and J genes are TRBV19 and TRBJ1-2; no clear D. The sequenced sample was peripheral blood, obtained on day 0 of AZD1222 vaccination. This sequence originates from an adult in good health. For the CDR3, the DNA is TGTGCCAGTAGTGATCTCGGCCTCGGAGCTACTAACTATGGCTACACCTTC. Amino acids: CASSDLGLGATNYGYTF.